The rows below give T cell receptor beta chains drawn from one sample of a study of PD-L1 blockade in urothelial cancer. Only in-frame clones appear in the TCRdb table, and some are missing; sequencing was by immunoSEQ multiplex PCR. The table includes about 48,000 clones, about 90% detected once. The sample was PBMCs, taken around atezolizumab (anti-PD-L1) treatment. The receptors stem from a man between 60 and 75 years old with urothelial cancer. Both conserved end residues are part of each CDR3. D genes are given only for firm matches. The size of a clone is reported for some rows only, either as once, few or many, or as a class for expanded clones.

J gene: TRBJ2-7; clone size: NA; CDR3 length: 14; D gene: TRBD2; V gene: TRBV28; CDR3 protein: CASSFPRGVREQYF; CDR3 DNA: TGTGCCAGCAGTTTCCCTCGGGGGGTACGCGAGCAGTACTTC
J gene: TRBJ2-3; clone size: NA; CDR3 length: 13; D gene: NA; V gene: TRBV7-2; CDR3 protein: CASSLLGPDTQYF; CDR3 DNA: TGTGCCAGCAGCTTATTGGGGCCAGATACGCAGTATTTT
J gene: TRBJ1-2; clone size: NA; CDR3 length: 11; D gene: NA; V gene: TRBV28; CDR3 protein: CASRAPSGYTF; CDR3 DNA: TGTGCCAGCAGGGCACCTTCTGGCTACACCTTC
J gene: TRBJ1-2; clone size: NA; CDR3 length: 15; D gene: TRBD1; V gene: TRBV5-5; CDR3 protein: CASSWTGDFNYGYTF; CDR3 DNA: TGTGCCAGCAGCTGGACAGGGGACTTTAACTATGGCTACACCTTC
J gene: TRBJ1-2; clone size: NA; CDR3 length: 15; D gene: TRBD1; V gene: TRBV6-6; CDR3 protein: CASSRWDRGNYGYTF; CDR3 DNA: TGTGCCAGCAGTAGATGGGACAGGGGGAACTATGGCTACACCTTC
J gene: TRBJ1-2; clone size: NA; CDR3 length: 13; D gene: TRBD1; V gene: TRBV28; CDR3 protein: CASSGGRGRGYTF; CDR3 DNA: TGTGCCAGCAGCGGGGGCAGGGGGCGAGGCTACACCTTC
J gene: TRBJ1-1; clone size: NA; CDR3 length: 14; D gene: NA; V gene: TRBV5-6; CDR3 protein: CASSPRRVGTEAFF; CDR3 DNA: TGTGCCAGCAGCCCCCGGAGGGTGGGAACTGAAGCTTTCTTT
J gene: TRBJ2-1; clone size: NA; CDR3 length: 15; D gene: TRBD2; V gene: TRBV10-3; CDR3 protein: CAISGGTSGGNEQFF; CDR3 DNA: TGTGCCATCAGTGGCGGGACTAGCGGGGGGAATGAGCAGTTCTTC
J gene: TRBJ1-1; clone size: NA; CDR3 length: 15; D gene: NA; V gene: TRBV4-3; CDR3 protein: CASSQDRPGDTEAFF; CDR3 DNA: TGCGCCAGCAGCCAAGATAGGCCAGGGGACACTGAAGCTTTCTTT
J gene: TRBJ2-7; clone size: NA; CDR3 length: 16; D gene: TRBD1; V gene: TRBV7-2; CDR3 protein: CASSLASGTASYEQYF; CDR3 DNA: TGTGCCAGCAGCTTAGCCTCCGGGACAGCCTCCTACGAGCAGTACTTC
J gene: TRBJ1-4; clone size: NA; CDR3 length: 11; D gene: NA; V gene: TRBV19; CDR3 protein: CASRGGAKLFF; CDR3 DNA: TGTGCCAGTCGAGGGGGAGCAAAACTGTTTTTT
J gene: TRBJ1-1; clone size: NA; CDR3 length: 14; D gene: NA; V gene: TRBV7-2; CDR3 protein: CASSFRGGNTEAFF; CDR3 DNA: TGTGCCAGCAGCTTTCGTGGAGGGAACACTGAAGCTTTCTTT
J gene: TRBJ2-1; clone size: NA; CDR3 length: 16; D gene: NA; V gene: TRBV7-8; CDR3 protein: CASRPRTGGLADEQFF; CDR3 DNA: TGTGCCAGCAGACCGAGGACTGGGGGCCTAGCCGATGAGCAGTTCTTC
J gene: TRBJ1-5; clone size: NA; CDR3 length: 20; D gene: NA; V gene: TRBV5-3; CDR3 protein: CARSLGAVGKGNYSNQPQHF; CDR3 DNA: TGTGCCAGAAGCTTGGGGGCGGTGGGCAAGGGGAACTATAGCAATCAGCCCCAGCATTTT
J gene: TRBJ2-3; clone size: once; CDR3 length: 15; D gene: TRBD1; V gene: TRBV6-1; CDR3 protein: CASSENGQGTDTQYF; CDR3 DNA: TGTGCCAGCAGTGAAAACGGACAGGGCACAGATACGCAGTATTTT
J gene: TRBJ2-3; clone size: NA; CDR3 length: 18; D gene: TRBD2; V gene: TRBV19; CDR3 protein: CASSIVVAGTLGADTQYF; CDR3 DNA: TGTGCCAGTAGTATTGTGGTAGCGGGGACCCTTGGCGCAGATACGCAGTATTTT
J gene: TRBJ2-7; clone size: NA; CDR3 length: 15; D gene: NA; V gene: TRBV18; CDR3 protein: CASSQSITSSYEQYF; CDR3 DNA: TGTGCCAGCTCACAGAGCATCACGAGCTCCTACGAGCAGTACTTC
J gene: TRBJ2-1; clone size: NA; CDR3 length: 17; D gene: NA; V gene: TRBV15; CDR3 protein: CATSRAPARGIDNEQFF; CDR3 DNA: TGTGCCACCAGCAGAGCCCCAGCCCGGGGGATTGACAATGAGCAGTTCTTC
J gene: TRBJ2-1; clone size: NA; CDR3 length: 14; D gene: TRBD1; V gene: TRBV19; CDR3 protein: CASSRDRGGDEQFF; CDR3 DNA: TGTGCCAGTAGCCGGGACAGGGGGGGGGATGAGCAGTTCTTC
J gene: TRBJ1-1; clone size: NA; CDR3 length: 14; D gene: TRBD1; V gene: TRBV7-6; CDR3 protein: CASSLAVPGGEAFF; CDR3 DNA: TGTGCCAGCAGCTTAGCGGTTCCAGGGGGCGAAGCTTTCTTT
J gene: TRBJ1-1; clone size: NA; CDR3 length: 14; D gene: NA; V gene: TRBV5-6; CDR3 protein: CASSPGGGNTEAFF; CDR3 DNA: TGTGCCAGCAGCCCCGGGGGGGGGAACACTGAAGCTTTCTTT
J gene: TRBJ1-1; clone size: NA; CDR3 length: 13; D gene: NA; V gene: TRBV14; CDR3 protein: CASSHFKNTEAFF; CDR3 DNA: TGTGCCAGCAGTCATTTCAAGAACACTGAAGCTTTCTTT